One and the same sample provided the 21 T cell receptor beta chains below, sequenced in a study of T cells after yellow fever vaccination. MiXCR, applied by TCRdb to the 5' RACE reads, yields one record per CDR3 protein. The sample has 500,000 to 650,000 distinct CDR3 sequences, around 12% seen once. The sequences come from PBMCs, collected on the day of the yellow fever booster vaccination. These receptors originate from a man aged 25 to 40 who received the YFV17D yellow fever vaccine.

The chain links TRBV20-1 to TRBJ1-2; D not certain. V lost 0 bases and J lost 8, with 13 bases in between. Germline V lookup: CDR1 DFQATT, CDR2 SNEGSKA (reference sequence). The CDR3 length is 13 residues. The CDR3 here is CSARDQEERGYTF. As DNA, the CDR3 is TGCAGTGCTAGAGATCAGGAGGAGCGAGGCTACACCTTC.

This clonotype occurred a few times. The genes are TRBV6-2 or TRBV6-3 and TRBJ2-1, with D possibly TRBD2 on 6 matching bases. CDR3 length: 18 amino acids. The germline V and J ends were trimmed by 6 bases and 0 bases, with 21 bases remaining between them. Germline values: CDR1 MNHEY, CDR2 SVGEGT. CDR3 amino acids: CASRLVRPAEGSYNEQFF. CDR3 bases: TGTGCCAGCAGGCTGGTCCGGCCCGCGGAGGGCTCCTACAATGAGCAGTTCTTC.

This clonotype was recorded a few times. CDR3 sequence reads: CATSSGRVADTQYF. As DNA, the CDR3 is TGTGCCACAAGTAGCGGGAGGGTTGCAGATACGCAGTATTTT. This chain uses TRBV7-2 with TRBJ2-3, with 11 bases matching TRBD2. Germline CDR1 reads SGHTA; CDR2 reads FQGNSA. V trimming: 10 bases; J trimming: 4 bases; junction bases outside the gene matches: 7. This CDR3 has 14 residues.

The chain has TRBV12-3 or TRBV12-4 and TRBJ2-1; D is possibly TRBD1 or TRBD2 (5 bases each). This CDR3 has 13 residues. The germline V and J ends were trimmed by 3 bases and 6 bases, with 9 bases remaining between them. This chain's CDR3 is CASSFGAPNEQFF. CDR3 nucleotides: TGTGCCAGCAGTTTCGGGGCGCCCAATGAGCAGTTCTTC.

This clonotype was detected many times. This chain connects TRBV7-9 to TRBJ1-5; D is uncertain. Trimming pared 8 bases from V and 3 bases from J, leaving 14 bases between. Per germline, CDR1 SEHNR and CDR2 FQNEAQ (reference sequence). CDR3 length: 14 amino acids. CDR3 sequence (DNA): TGTGCCAGCTCTATGGCCGGGTCCAATCAGCCCCAGCATTTT. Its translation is CASSMAGSNQPQHF.

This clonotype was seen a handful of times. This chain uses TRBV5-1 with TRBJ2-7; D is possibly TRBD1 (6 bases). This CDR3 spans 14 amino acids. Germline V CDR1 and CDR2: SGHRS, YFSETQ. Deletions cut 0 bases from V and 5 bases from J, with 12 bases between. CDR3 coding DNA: TGCGCCAGCAGCTTGGAACAGGGTTACAACGAGCAGTACTTC. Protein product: CASSLEQGYNEQYF. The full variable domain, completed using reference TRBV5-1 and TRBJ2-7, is KAGVTQTPRYLIKTRGQQVTLSCSPISGHRSVSWYQQTPGQGLQFLFEYFSETQRNKGNFPGRFSGRQFSNSRSEMNVSTLELGDSALYLCASSLEQGYNEQYFGPGTRLTVT.

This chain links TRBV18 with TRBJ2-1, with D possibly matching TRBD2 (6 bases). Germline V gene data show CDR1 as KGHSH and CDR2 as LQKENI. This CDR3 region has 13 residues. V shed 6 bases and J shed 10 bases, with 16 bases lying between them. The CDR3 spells CASSGTLIQEQFF. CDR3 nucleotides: TGTGCCAGCTCCGGGACTCTCATCCAGGAGCAGTTCTTC.

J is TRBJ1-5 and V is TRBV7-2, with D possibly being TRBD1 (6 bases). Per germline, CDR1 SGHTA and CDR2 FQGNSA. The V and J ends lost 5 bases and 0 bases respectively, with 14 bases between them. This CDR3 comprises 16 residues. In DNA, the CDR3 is TGTGCCAGCAGCCATGACAGGACCCTTAGCAATCAGCCCCAGCATTTT. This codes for CASSHDRTLSNQPQHF. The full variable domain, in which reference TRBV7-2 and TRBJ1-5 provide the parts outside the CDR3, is GAGVSQSPSNKVTEKGKDVELRCDPISGHTALYWYRQSLGQGLEFLIYFQGNSAPDKSGLPSDRFSAERTGGSVSTLTIQRTQQEDSAVYLCASSHDRTLSNQPQHFGDGTRLSIL.

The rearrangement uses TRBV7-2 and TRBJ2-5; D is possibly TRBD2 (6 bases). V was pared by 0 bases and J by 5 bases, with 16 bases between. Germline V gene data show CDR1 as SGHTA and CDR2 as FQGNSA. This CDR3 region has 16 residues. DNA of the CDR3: TGTGCCAGCAGCTTAGCGGGCCTCGGGAGCGGGGAGACCCAGTACTTC. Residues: CASSLAGLGSGETQYF.

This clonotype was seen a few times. The CDR3, as DNA: TGTGCCAGCGCAAAGCTAGCGGAATACTTGCACGATGAGCAGTTCTTC. Translated, it gives CASAKLAEYLHDEQFF. The chain joins TRBV13 to TRBJ2-1; 7 bases fit TRBD2. The CDR3 totals 16 residues. Trimming took 8 bases from V and 8 from J; bases not matched to a gene: 18. The germline gives CDR1 PRHDT, CDR2 FYEKMQ (reference sequence).

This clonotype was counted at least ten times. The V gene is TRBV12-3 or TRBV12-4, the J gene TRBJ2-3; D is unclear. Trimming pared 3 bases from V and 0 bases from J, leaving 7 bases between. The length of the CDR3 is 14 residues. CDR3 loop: CASSFIGSTDTQYF. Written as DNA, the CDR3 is TGTGCCAGCAGTTTCATTGGCAGCACAGATACGCAGTATTTT.

The CDR3 DNA reads as TGTGCCAGCAGCCCCCCCGAGGTGGATGAAAAACTGTTTTTT. This sequence encodes CASSPPEVDEKLFF. The chain has TRBV7-9 and TRBJ1-4; D unresolved. Germline CDR1 SEHNR, CDR2 FQNEAQ (reference sequence). This CDR3 has 14 amino acids. The germline V and J ends were trimmed by 5 bases and 6 bases, with 13 bases remaining between them.

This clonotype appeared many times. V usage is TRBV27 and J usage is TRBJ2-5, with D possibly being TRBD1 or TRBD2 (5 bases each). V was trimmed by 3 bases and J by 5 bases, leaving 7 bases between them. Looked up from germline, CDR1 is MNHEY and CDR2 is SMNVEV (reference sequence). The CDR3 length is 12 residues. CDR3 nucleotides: TGTGCCAGCAGTTTCGAGGGGGAGACCCAGTACTTC. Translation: CASSFEGETQYF.

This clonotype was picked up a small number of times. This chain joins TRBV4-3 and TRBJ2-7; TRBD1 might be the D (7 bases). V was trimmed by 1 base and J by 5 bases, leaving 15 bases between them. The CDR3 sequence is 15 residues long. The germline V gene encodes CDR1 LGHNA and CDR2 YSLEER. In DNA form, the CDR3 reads TGCGCCAGCAGCCAAGGAGGCAGGGGGAGGAACGAGCAGTACTTC. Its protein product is CASSQGGRGRNEQYF.

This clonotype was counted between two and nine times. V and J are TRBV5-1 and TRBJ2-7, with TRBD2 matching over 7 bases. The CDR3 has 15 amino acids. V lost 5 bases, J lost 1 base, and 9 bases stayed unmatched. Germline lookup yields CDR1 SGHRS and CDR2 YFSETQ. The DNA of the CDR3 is TGCGCCAGCAGTTGGGCTAGCGGTACATCCTACGAGCAGTACTTC. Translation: CASSWASGTSYEQYF. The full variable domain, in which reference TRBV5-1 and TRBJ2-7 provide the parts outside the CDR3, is KAGVTQTPRYLIKTRGQQVTLSCSPISGHRSVSWYQQTPGQGLQFLFEYFSETQRNKGNFPGRFSGRQFSNSRSEMNVSTLELGDSALYLCASSWASGTSYEQYFGPGTRLTVT.

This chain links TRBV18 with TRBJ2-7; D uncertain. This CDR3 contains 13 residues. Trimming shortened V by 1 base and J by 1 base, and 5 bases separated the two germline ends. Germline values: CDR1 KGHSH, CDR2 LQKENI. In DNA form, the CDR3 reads TGTGCCAGCTCACCACACCCGTCCTACGAGCAGTACTTC. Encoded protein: CASSPHPSYEQYF.

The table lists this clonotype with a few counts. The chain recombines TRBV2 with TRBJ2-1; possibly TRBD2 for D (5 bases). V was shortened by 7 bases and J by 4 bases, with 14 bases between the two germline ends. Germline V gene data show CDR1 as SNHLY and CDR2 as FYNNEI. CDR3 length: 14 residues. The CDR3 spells CASKRELGYNEQFF. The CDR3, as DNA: TGTGCCAGCAAAAGGGAGTTGGGATACAATGAGCAGTTCTTC.

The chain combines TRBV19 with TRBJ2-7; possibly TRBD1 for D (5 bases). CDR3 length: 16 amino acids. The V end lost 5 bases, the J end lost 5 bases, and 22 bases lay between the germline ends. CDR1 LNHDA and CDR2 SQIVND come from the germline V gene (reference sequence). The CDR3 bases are TGTGCCAGTAGTCTCAACCGGAACCAGGGTAGGAACGAGCAGTACTTC. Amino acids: CASSLNRNQGRNEQYF.

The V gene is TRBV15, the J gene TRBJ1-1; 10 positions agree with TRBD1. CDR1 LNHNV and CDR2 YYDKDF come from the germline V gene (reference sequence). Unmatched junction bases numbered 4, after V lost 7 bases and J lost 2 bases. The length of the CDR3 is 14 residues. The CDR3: CATIDRGLNTEAFF. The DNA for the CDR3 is TGTGCCACCATAGACAGGGGGCTTAACACTGAAGCTTTCTTT.

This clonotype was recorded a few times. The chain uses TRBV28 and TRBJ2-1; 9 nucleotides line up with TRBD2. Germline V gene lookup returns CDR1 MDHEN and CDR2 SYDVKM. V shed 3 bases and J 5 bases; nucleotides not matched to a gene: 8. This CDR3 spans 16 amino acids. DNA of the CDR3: TGTGCCAGCAGTTTCCCTGTGACTAGCGGCGACAATGAGCAGTTCTTC. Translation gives CASSFPVTSGDNEQFF. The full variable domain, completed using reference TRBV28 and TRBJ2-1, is DVKVTQSSRYLVKRTGEKVFLECVQDMDHENMFWYRQDPGLGLRLIYFSYDVKMKEKGDIPEGYSVSREKKERFSLILESASTNQTSMYLCASSFPVTSGDNEQFFGPGTRLTVL.

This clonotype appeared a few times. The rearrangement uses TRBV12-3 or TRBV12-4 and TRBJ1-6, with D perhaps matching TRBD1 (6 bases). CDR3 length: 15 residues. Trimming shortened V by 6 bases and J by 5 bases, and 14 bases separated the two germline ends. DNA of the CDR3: TGTGCCAGCAGAGCTCAGGGGATTCATAATTCACCCCTCCACTTT. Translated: CASRAQGIHNSPLHF.